What follows are 13 T cell receptor beta chains derived from one specimen sequenced in a study of blood T cell repertoires in COVID-19 (dated by TCRdb to 2018 to 2021). The library relied on the immunoSEQ multiplex PCR assay. In its TCRdb copy, this immuneACCESS table keeps in-frame sequences only and misses some clones. Where compared with another copy, unresolved V genes explain less than half of these, and the others have no known cause. The sample table records approximately 45,000 clones; about nine tenths of these occur just once. The top ten constitute under 6.5% of the sample. The material sequenced was peripheral blood. Every receptor here comes from a man aged 65-85 years with acute or convalescent COVID-19.

The chain uses TRBV19 and TRBJ1-3; D is unresolved. Trimming took off 2 bases at V and 0 bases at J, with 8 bases between the two ends. Germline values: CDR1 LNHDA, CDR2 SQIVND (reference sequence). The CDR3 totals 15 residues. The CDR3 nucleotides are TGTGCCAGTAGTATACCGAACAGCTCTGGAAACACCATATATTTT. Its translation is CASSIPNSSGNTIYF.

The chain employs TRBV19 and TRBJ1-2; 8 nucleotides line up with TRBD1. Germline CDR1 reads LNHDA; CDR2 reads SQIVND (reference sequence). The CDR3 is 15 residues long. The trim removed 8 bases at V and 2 bases at J, leaving 10 bases unmatched. CDR3 region: CASHLTGAKNYGYTF. CDR3 DNA sequence: TGTGCCAGTCATCTGACAGGGGCCAAAAACTATGGCTACACCTTC.

The chain has TRBV5-5 and TRBJ1-4; a weak D match, TRBD1 (6 bases). Germline V gene lookup returns CDR1 SGHKS and CDR2 YYEKEE (reference sequence). The CDR3 extends over 18 amino acids. Trimming removed 1 base from V and 0 bases from J, with 16 bases in between. CDR3 loop: CASSLSDRQASTNEKLFF. The CDR3 region has the DNA TGTGCCAGCAGCTTGTCGGATAGACAGGCCTCAACTAATGAAAAACTGTTTTTT. Full variable domain (missing parts from reference TRBV5-5 and TRBJ1-4): DAGVTQSPTHLIKTRGQQVTLRCSPISGHKSVSWYQQVLGQGPQFIFQYYEKEERGRGNFPDRFSARQFPNYSSELNVNALLLGDSALYLCASSLSDRQASTNEKLFFGSGTQLSVL.

This clone was seen more than once but under ten times. The chain carries TRBV5-1 and TRBJ1-5, with D perhaps matching TRBD1 (5 bases). V lost 3 bases, J lost 2 bases, and 12 bases lay in between. CDR3 length: 15 amino acids. Germline CDR1 reads SGHRS; CDR2 reads YFSETQ. Here the CDR3 reads CASSWGDPRNQPQHF. The CDR3, as DNA: TGCGCCAGCAGCTGGGGGGACCCACGCAATCAGCCCCAGCATTTT.

The J gene is TRBJ1-2, the V gene TRBV29-1; 11 nucleotides align to TRBD1. V was pared by 5 bases and J by 5 bases, with 7 bases of the junction left unmatched. Germline lookup yields CDR1 SQVTM and CDR2 ANQGSEA. The length of the CDR3 is 14 residues. For the CDR3, the DNA is TGCAGCGTTCATGGACAGGGGGCTGAGTATGGCTACACCTTC. Translated, it gives CSVHGQGAEYGYTF.

The chain links TRBV7-2 to TRBJ1-2; TRBD1 matches at 10 bases. J lost 2 bases, V lost 3 bases, and 6 bases had no gene match. Germline assignment: CDR1 SGHTA and CDR2 FQGNSA. CDR3 size: 16 residues. CDR3 loop: CASSFFGTGANYGYTF. The CDR3 DNA sequence: TGTGCCAGCAGCTTCTTCGGGACAGGGGCGAACTATGGCTACACCTTC. Full variable domain (missing parts from reference TRBV7-2 and TRBJ1-2): GAGVSQSPSNKVTEKGKDVELRCDPISGHTALYWYRQSLGQGLEFLIYFQGNSAPDKSGLPSDRFSAERTGGSVSTLTIQRTQQEDSAVYLCASSFFGTGANYGYTFGSGTRLTVV.

The chain combines TRBV6-1 with TRBJ1-6; TRBD1 matches 8 bases. The V gene end was trimmed by 0 bases and the J gene end by 10 bases; junction bases not matched to a gene: 5. The CDR3 has 15 residues. The germline V gene encodes CDR1 MNHNS and CDR2 SASEGT. The CDR3 protein is CASSEAGQGGSPLHF. The CDR3, as DNA: TGTGCCAGCAGTGAAGCAGGACAGGGAGGATCACCCCTCCACTTT.

The rearrangement joins TRBV30 to TRBJ1-3; D is uncertain. Per the germline V gene, CDR1 is GTSNPN and CDR2 is SVGIG (reference sequence). This CDR3 is 11 amino acids long. The V end was cut by 1 base, the J end by 9 bases, with 7 bases between. The CDR3 region is CAWSAESTIYF. DNA of the CDR3: TGTGCCTGGAGTGCGGAGAGCACCATATATTTT.

This chain links TRBV6-2 or TRBV6-3 with TRBJ1-2, with D maybe TRBD1 (5 bases). V was clipped by 0 bases and J by 8 bases, with 19 bases between them. Germline assignment: CDR1 MNHEY and CDR2 SVGEGT. The CDR3 spans 16 residues. CDR3 bases: TGTGCCAGCAGTTACTCGGCAGGGCCCCCGAGGACGGGCTACACCTTC. As protein: CASSYSAGPPRTGYTF.

J is TRBJ2-7 and V is TRBV2; TRBD1 agrees at 7 bases. With 4 bases clipped from V and 2 bases from J, the junction kept 5 bases outside the gene matches. Per germline, CDR1 SNHLY and CDR2 FYNNEI. This CDR3 is built from 14 residues. The DNA for the CDR3 is TGTGCCAGCAGTGCCGGGACAGAAGCCTACGAGCAGTACTTC. Protein: CASSAGTEAYEQYF. Full variable domain (rest looked up from reference TRBV2 and TRBJ2-7): EPEVTQTPSHQVTQMGQEVILRCVPISNHLYFYWYRQILGQKVEFLVSFYNNEISEKSEIFDDQFSVERPDGSNFTLKIRSTKLEDSAMYFCASSAGTEAYEQYFGPGTRLTVT.

The genes are TRBV7-7 and TRBJ2-5, with TRBD2 matching 7 bases. The CDR3 is 15 residues long. The V gene end was trimmed by 5 bases and the J gene end by 2 bases; junction bases not matched to a gene: 8. Per germline, CDR1 SSHAT and CDR2 FNYEAQ (reference sequence). The CDR3 DNA is TGTGCCAGCAGCCCGAATAGCGGGCCACAAGAGACCCAGTACTTC. The encoded protein is CASSPNSGPQETQYF. The variable domain in full, with the rest retrieved from reference TRBV7-7 and TRBJ2-5, is GAGVSQSPRYKVTKRGQDVTLRCDPISSHATLYWYQQALGQGPEFLTYFNYEAQPDKSGLPSDRFSAERPEGSISTLTIQRTEQRDSAMYRCASSPNSGPQETQYFGPGTRLLVL.

This chain uses TRBV6-1 with TRBJ1-6, with 9 bases that match TRBD1. The CDR3 contains 18 residues. Germline V gene lookup returns CDR1 MNHNS and CDR2 SASEGT. J lost 10 bases, V lost 2 bases, and 15 bases had no gene match. CDR3 amino acids: CASSERWDRVGRGSPLHF. The CDR3 bases are TGTGCCAGCAGTGAAAGGTGGGACAGGGTAGGTCGTGGATCACCCCTCCACTTT.

The rearrangement joins TRBV7-6 to TRBJ1-6; 7 nucleotides agree with TRBD1. V was clipped by 5 bases and J by 7 bases; unmatched bases: 8. The length of the CDR3 is 15 residues. Germline CDR1 reads SGHVS; CDR2 reads FNYEAQ. Written as DNA, the CDR3 is TGTGCCAGCAGCCGAAACGACAGGGCCAATTCACCCCTCCACTTT. It translates to CASSRNDRANSPLHF.